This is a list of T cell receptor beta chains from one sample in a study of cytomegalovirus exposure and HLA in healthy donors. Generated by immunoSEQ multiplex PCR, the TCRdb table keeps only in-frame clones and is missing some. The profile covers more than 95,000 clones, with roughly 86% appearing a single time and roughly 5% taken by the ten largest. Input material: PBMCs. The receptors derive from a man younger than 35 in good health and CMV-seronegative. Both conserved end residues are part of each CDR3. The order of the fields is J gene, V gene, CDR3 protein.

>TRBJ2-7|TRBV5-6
CASSPSVLTGKAREQYF
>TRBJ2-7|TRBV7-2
CASSLWGPPGESYEQYF
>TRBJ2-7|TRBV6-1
CASSVGTGLSYEQYF
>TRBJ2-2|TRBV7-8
CASSPTHAGNTGELFF
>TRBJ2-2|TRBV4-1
CASSQEGPSGGRLFF
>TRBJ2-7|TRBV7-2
CASSQGVGNPYEQYF
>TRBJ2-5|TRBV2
CASSEAGIKETQYF
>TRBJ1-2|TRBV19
CASSTQGRANYGYTF
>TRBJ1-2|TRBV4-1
CASSQVRTALHYGYTF
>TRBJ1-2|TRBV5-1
CASSLGQGNYGYTF
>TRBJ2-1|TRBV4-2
CASSHQGPGLAKNEQFF
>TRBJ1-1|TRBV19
CASTGFTEAFF
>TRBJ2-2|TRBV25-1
CASSEGQGWAGELFF
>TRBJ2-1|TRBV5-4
CASSPQSYNEQFF
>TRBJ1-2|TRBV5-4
CASSPGTANYGYTF
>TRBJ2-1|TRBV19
CATNRGVGLNEQFF
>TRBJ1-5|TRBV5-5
CASSSGMEGQPQHF
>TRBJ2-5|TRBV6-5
CASSYGGQGVGETQYF
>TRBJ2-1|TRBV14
CASSQDGLGTGSSYNEQFF
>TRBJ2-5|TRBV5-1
CASSPGTVQETQYF
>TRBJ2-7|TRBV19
CASSIESGTSGSYEQYF
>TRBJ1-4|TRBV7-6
CASSPRRGRATNEKLFF
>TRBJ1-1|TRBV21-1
CASSKGYPGFRSEAFF
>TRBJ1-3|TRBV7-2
CASSLRLKGAHSGNTIYF
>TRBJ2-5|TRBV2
CATGLDGETQYF
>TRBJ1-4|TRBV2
CASGRGRSNEKLFF
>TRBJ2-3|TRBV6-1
CASSIDSVNTDTQYF
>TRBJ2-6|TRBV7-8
CASSTGQGLSGANVLTF
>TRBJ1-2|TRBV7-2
CASSGLGQHYGYTF
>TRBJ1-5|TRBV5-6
CASSLGHQPQHF
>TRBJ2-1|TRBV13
CASSPSDSGIDEQFF
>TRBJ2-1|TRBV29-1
CSGRGEGRGASYNEQFF
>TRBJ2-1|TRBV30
CAWSVLGTSIDEQFF
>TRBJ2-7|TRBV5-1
CASSWGTPYEQYF
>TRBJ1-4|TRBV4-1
CASSQDTGQVVRKLFF
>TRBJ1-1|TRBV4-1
CASSQEGTNTEAFF
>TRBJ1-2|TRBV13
CASSLGFRAPYGYTF
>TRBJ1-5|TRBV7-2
CASSLWTGGDQPQHF
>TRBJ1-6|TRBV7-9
CASSLAGTYNSPLHF
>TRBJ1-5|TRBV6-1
CASGGASNQPQHF
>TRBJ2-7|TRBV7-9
CASSLGATGTGRLYEQYF
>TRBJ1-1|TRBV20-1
CSALNTEAFF
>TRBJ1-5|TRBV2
CASRPETVSNQPQHF
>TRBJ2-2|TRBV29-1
CSVEGTSGNTGELFF
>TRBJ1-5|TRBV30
CAWRGGRGQPQHF
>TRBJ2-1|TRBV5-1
CASSAGLAGEKSYNEQFF
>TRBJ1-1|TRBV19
CASSIEGHPNTEAFF
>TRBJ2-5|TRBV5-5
CASSPGGGEQETQYF
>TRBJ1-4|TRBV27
CASSPAGGVFGEKLFF
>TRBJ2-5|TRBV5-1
CASRSGTSGGYSQETQYF